This is a list of T cell receptor beta chains from one sample in a study of PD-1 blockade in classical Hodgkin lymphoma. Clones were sequenced by immunoSEQ multiplex PCR, and TCRdb holds only the in-frame ones, with some missing. The data contain around 96,000 clones, 75% to 90% of them singletons. The sequencing here drew on peripheral blood mononuclear cells (PBMCs), taken at baseline. All receptors come from a human donor with classical Hodgkin lymphoma. Both conserved end residues are part of each CDR3. Each record gives: CDR3 protein, CDR3 DNA, J gene, clone size, D gene, V gene. D genes are given only for firm matches. Only part of the rows carry a size: once, few, many, or a class if the clone is expanded.

CASSKGTSYNEQFF TGTGCCAGTAGTAAAGGGACTAGCTACAATGAGCAGTTCTTC TRBJ2-1 . TRBD2 TRBV19
CAWSVGRAAGETQYF TGTGCCTGGAGTGTAGGCAGGGCCGCGGGAGAGACCCAGTACTTC TRBJ2-5 . . TRBV30
CASSVLAPSEQFF TGTGCCAGCAGCGTGTTAGCCCCCAGTGAGCAGTTCTTC TRBJ2-1 . . TRBV9
CASSLVASDTDTQYF TGTGCCAGCAGCTTGGTGGCTAGCGACACAGATACGCAGTATTTT TRBJ2-3 . . TRBV5-5
CASSSDGYGYTF TGTGCCAGCAGCTCGGACGGCTATGGCTACACCTTC TRBJ1-2 once . TRBV5-5
CASSSGLAGEADTQYF TGCGCCAGCAGCTCTGGACTAGCGGGAGAAGCAGATACGCAGTATTTT TRBJ2-3 . TRBD2 TRBV5-1
CASPSGSRETQYF TGTGCCAGCCCCAGCGGCAGCAGAGAGACCCAGTACTTC TRBJ2-5 . . TRBV21-1
CASSRGLATTYEQYF TGCGCCAGCAGCCGGGGACTAGCGACTACCTACGAGCAGTACTTC TRBJ2-7 . TRBD2 TRBV5-1
CASSLAGASTGELFF TGCGCCAGCTCTTTAGCGGGAGCGAGCACCGGGGAGCTGTTTTTT TRBJ2-2 . TRBD2 TRBV4-1
CAWSGSGRAFHEQYF TGTGCCTGGAGTGGTAGCGGGAGGGCCTTCCACGAGCAGTACTTC TRBJ2-7 . TRBD2 TRBV30
CASSLATGSNYEQYF TGTGCCAGCAGCTTAGCGACAGGGTCAAACTACGAGCAGTACTTC TRBJ2-7 few TRBD1 TRBV7-2
CASSPGKAYNEQFF TGTGCCAGCAGCCCGGGAAAGGCATACAATGAGCAGTTCTTC TRBJ2-1 once . TRBV5-8
CASSPVSSYNEQFF TGTGCCAGCAGCCCTGTTAGCTCCTACAATGAGCAGTTCTTC TRBJ2-1 . . TRBV21-1
CASSLQDSSYNEQFF TGCGCCAGCAGCTTGCAGGACAGCTCCTACAATGAGCAGTTCTTC TRBJ2-1 . . TRBV5-1
CASSKGGGEETQYF TGTGCCAGCAGCAAGGGTGGGGGTGAGGAGACCCAGTACTTC TRBJ2-5 once . TRBV7-9
CASSLEGTGGAYGYTF TGCGCCAGCAGCTTGGAGGGGACAGGGGGCGCCTATGGCTACACCTTC TRBJ1-2 . TRBD1 TRBV5-1
CASSEGRPGELFF TGTGCCAGCAGTGAAGGGAGGCCCGGGGAGCTGTTTTTT TRBJ2-2 . . TRBV2
CASKTGTGANVLTF TGTGCCAGCAAAACAGGGACAGGGGCCAACGTCCTGACTTTC TRBJ2-6 . . TRBV6-5
CASSVTGQPHEQFF TGTGCCAGCAGCGTTACGGGACAGCCGCATGAGCAGTTCTTC TRBJ2-1 few TRBD1 TRBV9
CASSLTDRSSPLHF TGTGCCAGCAGTTTAACCGACAGAAGCTCACCCCTCCACTTT TRBJ1-6 . . TRBV28
CASSEFGQGVRYEQYF TGTGCCAGCAGTGAATTTGGACAGGGGGTGAGGTACGAGCAGTACTTC TRBJ2-7 many TRBD1 TRBV25-1
CASSEKGVQETQYF TGTGCCAGCAGTGAGAAGGGAGTTCAGGAGACCCAGTACTTC TRBJ2-5 . . TRBV6-5
CASSSTGAGYGYTF TGTGCCAGCAGCTCGACAGGGGCCGGGTATGGCTACACCTTC TRBJ1-2 few TRBD1 TRBV5-4
CASSFPMNTEAFF TGTGCCAGCAGTTTCCCAATGAACACTGAAGCTTTCTTT TRBJ1-1 . . TRBV28
CASRPPGGQNQPQHF TGTGCCAGCAGGCCCCCAGGGGGCCAAAATCAGCCCCAGCATTTT TRBJ1-5 few TRBD1 TRBV6-5
CAISSLAGGTDTQYF TGTGCCATCAGCTCCCTAGCGGGAGGTACAGATACGCAGTATTTT TRBJ2-3 . TRBD2 TRBV10-3
CASSEGPGTYGYTF TGTGCCAGCAGTGAAGGTCCGGGGACCTATGGCTACACCTTC TRBJ1-2 . . TRBV6-1
CASSLGGRNTGELFF TGCGCCAGCAGCTTAGGGGGGAGGAACACCGGGGAGCTGTTTTTT TRBJ2-2 once . TRBV5-1
CASSLAPSGSLYEQYF TGTGCCAGCAGCTTAGCGCCTAGCGGGAGTCTCTACGAGCAGTACTTC TRBJ2-7 . TRBD2 TRBV7-6
CASSSGPQETQYF TGTGCCAGCAGTTCGGGCCCCCAAGAGACCCAGTACTTC TRBJ2-5 . . TRBV6-5
CASNGGRDTEAFF TGTGCCAGCAATGGAGGTAGAGATACTGAAGCTTTCTTT TRBJ1-1 . . TRBV4-2
CASSPRPTAARTEAFF TGTGCCAGTAGTCCCCGACCGACAGCGGCAAGGACTGAAGCTTTCTTT TRBJ1-1 . . TRBV19
CASSPVRVNTEAFF TGTGCCAGCAGCCCGGTTAGGGTGAACACTGAAGCTTTCTTT TRBJ1-1 . . TRBV7-2
CASSIGQNLNQPQHF TGTGCCAGTAGTATAGGACAGAACCTAAATCAGCCCCAGCATTTT TRBJ1-5 . . TRBV19
CASSLGGRGIPYEQYF TGTGCCAGCAGCTTAGGGGGCAGGGGGATACCCTACGAGCAGTACTTC TRBJ2-7 . TRBD1 TRBV11-2
CASSEVRGYQPQHF TGTGCCAGTAGTGAGGTAAGGGGATATCAGCCCCAGCATTTT TRBJ1-5 . . TRBV19
CASSPGPTNYGYTF TGTGCCAGCAGTCCGGGCCCTACTAACTATGGCTACACCTTC TRBJ1-2 . . TRBV5-4
CASSFSENTEAFF TGTGCCAGCAGCTTTTCGGAGAACACTGAAGCTTTCTTT TRBJ1-1 few . TRBV5-4
CASSSQGRNTEAFF TGTGCCAGCAGCTCACAGGGGAGAAACACTGAAGCTTTCTTT TRBJ1-1 medium-sized TRBD1 TRBV7-3
CASSQNPTGPQHF TGTGCCAGCAGCCAAAACCCGACGGGGCCCCAGCATTTT TRBJ1-5 . . TRBV14
CASSSPGTASYEQYF TGTGCCAGCAGCTCCCCGGGGACTGCCTCCTACGAGCAGTACTTC TRBJ2-7 . . TRBV7-9
CATSSGGGGLAGDTQYF TGTGCCACCAGCAGCGGGGGAGGGGGACTAGCGGGAGATACGCAGTATTTT TRBJ2-3 . TRBD2 TRBV15
CASSSRVTNAEAFF TGTGCCAGTAGCTCCAGGGTCACGAACGCTGAAGCTTTCTTT TRBJ1-1 . . TRBV19
CATSRDLPSISTDTQYF TGTGCCACCAGCCGGGACTTACCATCTATAAGCACAGATACGCAGTATTTT TRBJ2-3 . . TRBV15
CASSQPGLAGSNEQFF TGCGCCAGCAGCCAACCTGGACTAGCGGGCTCCAATGAGCAGTTCTTC TRBJ2-1 . TRBD2 TRBV4-1
CASSPLGGGSETQYF TGTGCCAGCTCACCCCTCGGTGGAGGGTCAGAGACCCAGTACTTC TRBJ2-5 . . TRBV18
CASSSPRRGNYGYTF TGTGCCAGCAGCTCCCCCCGACGGGGGAACTATGGCTACACCTTC TRBJ1-2 . . TRBV7-8
CATSPLGGQPQHF TGTGCCACCAGCCCCCTGGGGGGTCAGCCCCAGCATTTT TRBJ1-5 . . TRBV19
CASSYSGGDYGYTF TGTGCCAGCAGTTACTCCGGCGGAGACTATGGCTACACCTTC TRBJ1-2 . . TRBV6-6